This paragraph covers one TCR beta chain sequence. TCRdb's table, derived via immunoSEQ multiplex PCR, lists solely in-frame clones and lacks some. The repertoire holds around 140,000 clones, around 89% seen once, with about 1.5% in the top ten. The data were taken from a study of T cells in localized non-small cell lung cancer. Looked up from germline, CDR1 is SGHRS and CDR2 is YFSETQ. The CDR3 runs to 14 residues. The V gene end was trimmed by 4 bases and the J gene end by 7 bases; junction bases not matched to a gene: 6. This chain links TRBV5-1 with TRBJ2-1; 9 bases fit TRBD1. Sequencing was performed on peripheral blood, taken before any cancer treatment. The clonotype was recovered from an older female donor with stage I lung adenocarcinoma. The CDR3 here is CASSVLGQGNEQFF. The CDR3 DNA sequence: TGCGCCAGCAGCGTGTTAGGACAGGGGAATGAGCAGTTCTTC.